The 21 T cell receptor beta chains below were found in one sample sequenced in a study of shared clonotypes between healthy human individuals. Repertoires were generated with immunoSEQ multiplex PCR, while TCRdb's copy carries only in-frame clones and drops some. Of about 2 million clones in the sample, less than 95% were seen once. Naive CD8 cells were CD45RO-negative, positively selected for CCR7, excluding terminally differentiated effector memory CD45RA+ cells. Sequencing used naive CD8+ T cells sorted from blood. These TCRs come from a man younger than 30 in good health.

The chain employs TRBV6-6 and TRBJ2-2, with 7 positions matching TRBD1. This CDR3 has 16 amino acids. V gave up 4 bases and J gave up 4 bases; unmatched junction bases: 9. Germline CDR1 reads MNHNY; CDR2 reads SVGAGI (reference sequence). CDR3: CASSSAPGGGTGELFF. The CDR3 DNA follows: TGTGCCAGCAGTTCCGCGCCAGGGGGTGGCACCGGGGAGCTGTTTTTT.

The rearrangement joins TRBV9 to TRBJ1-2, with D unresolved. V gave up 2 bases and J gave up 3 bases, with 11 bases separating them. Germline V gene data show CDR1 as SGDLS and CDR2 as YYNGEE. The CDR3 spans 14 residues. The CDR3 spells CASSVGQPDYGYTF. The DNA for the CDR3 is TGTGCCAGCAGCGTTGGGCAGCCCGACTATGGCTACACCTTC.

J is TRBJ1-6 and V is TRBV9; no clear D gene. Between the trimmed V and J ends, which lost 0 bases and 10 bases, there was a span of 20 bases. This CDR3 comprises 17 residues. Germline values: CDR1 SGDLS, CDR2 YYNGEE. In nucleotides, the CDR3 is TGTGCCAGCAGCGTAGCTGGGCTCCCGCCCGGTGAATCACCCCTCCACTTT. It translates to CASSVAGLPPGESPLHF.

V usage is TRBV4-3 and J usage is TRBJ2-2; TRBD2 is a possible D gene (5 bases). This CDR3 is 14 amino acids long. With 0 bases removed from V and 6 bases from J, the gap between germline ends came to 8 bases. Germline CDR1 is LGHNA and CDR2 is YSLEER. The CDR3 DNA follows: TGCGCCAGCAGCCAAGAAGGCGGGCCCGGGGAGCTGTTTTTT. Protein product: CASSQEGGPGELFF.

The chain recombines TRBV29-1 with TRBJ2-7; the match to TRBD1 covers 9 bases. Looked up from germline, CDR1 is SQVTM and CDR2 is ANQGSEA. The CDR3 has 14 amino acids. V shed 6 bases and J 1 base; nucleotides not matched to a gene: 7. CDR3 sequence (DNA): TGCAGCGTGGCTACCGGGACAGGGTCCTACGAGCAGTACTTC. Its protein product is CSVATGTGSYEQYF.

To note about this clone: Other nucleotide sequences from this sample produce the same CDR3. The V gene is TRBV4-3, the J gene TRBJ2-7; D is unclear. The V end lost 0 bases, the J end lost 6 bases, and 9 bases lay between the germline ends. The germline gives CDR1 LGHNA, CDR2 YSLEER. CDR3 size: 13 residues. The CDR3 DNA reads TGCGCCAGCAGCCAAGATTGGGGTAGCGAGCAGTACTTC. Its translation: CASSQDWGSEQYF.

V is TRBV25-1 and J is TRBJ2-3; 7 bases map to TRBD2. CDR3 size: 16 residues. Trimming at V came to 3 bases and at J to 6 bases, leaving 12 bases not matched to a gene. Germline assignment: CDR1 MGHDK and CDR2 SYGVNS. This CDR3 reads CASSDPSELTSDTQYF. The CDR3 DNA is TGTGCCAGCAGTGATCCATCCGAACTGACTAGCGATACGCAGTATTTT.

The chain combines TRBV10-1 with TRBJ2-3; 7 bases agree with TRBD2. V was pared by 4 bases and J by 1 base, with 11 bases of the junction left unmatched. Germline lookup yields CDR1 WNHNN and CDR2 SYGVQD (reference sequence). The CDR3 is 17 residues long. Here the CDR3 DNA reads TGCGCCAGCAGTGGAACTTCGATTGCGGGGGGCACAGATACGCAGTATTTT. Residues: CASSGTSIAGGTDTQYF.

The rearrangement joins TRBV10-1 to TRBJ1-2; D may be TRBD1 (6 bases). This CDR3 spans 13 amino acids. The V and J ends lost 2 bases and 8 bases respectively, with 12 bases between them. Germline loops: CDR1 WNHNN, CDR2 SYGVQD (reference sequence). The CDR3 coding sequence is TGCGCCAGCAGTGAGCTCAGGGGCAGCGGCTACACCTTC. Encoded protein: CASSELRGSGYTF.

The rearrangement uses TRBV7-8 and TRBJ2-4; TRBD2 might be the D (5 bases). The ends were cut back, 0 bases at V and 7 bases at J, with 7 bases in the middle. The CDR3 is made up of 13 amino acids. From germline, CDR1 is SGHVS and CDR2 FQNEAQ. The CDR3 loop is CASSLAPGNIQYF. In DNA form, the CDR3 reads TGTGCCAGCAGCTTAGCTCCGGGGAACATTCAGTACTTC.

With respect to this clone: The same CDR3 arises from other DNA sequences in this sample as well. The V gene is TRBV5-6, the J gene TRBJ2-5, with 10 nucleotides matching TRBD2. With 2 bases clipped from V and 5 bases from J, the junction kept 0 bases outside the gene matches. The CDR3 has 13 amino acids. Per germline, CDR1 SGHDT and CDR2 YYEEEE. The CDR3 here is CASSLLAGETQYF. CDR3 coding DNA: TGTGCCAGCAGCTTACTAGCGGGGGAGACCCAGTACTTC.

The chain employs TRBV27 and TRBJ2-3; possibly TRBD1 or TRBD2 for D (5 bases each). The CDR3 is made up of 13 amino acids. V was cut by 2 bases and J by 6 bases, with 9 bases left in between. Germline-derived CDR1 and CDR2 are MNHEY and SMNVEV (reference sequence). For the CDR3, the DNA is TGTGCCAGCAGTTTAGGGACCTTGGATACGCAGTATTTT. Protein product: CASSLGTLDTQYF.

This clone is a singleton in its sample. This chain connects TRBV27 to TRBJ1-5; no definite D call. V dropped 6 bases and J dropped 2 bases, with 11 bases sitting between them. This CDR3 spans 14 amino acids. From germline, CDR1 is MNHEY and CDR2 SMNVEV (reference sequence). In nucleotides, the CDR3 is TGTGCCAGCAGACATGCCGTTGGCAATCAGCCCCAGCATTTT. It translates to CASRHAVGNQPQHF.

This clone has only one observation. The chain recombines TRBV6-6 with TRBJ2-3; D might be TRBD2 (6 bases). The CDR3 contains 15 residues. Trimming left V 2 bases short and J 5 bases short, with 14 bases between. Germline CDR1 MNHNY, CDR2 SVGAGI (reference sequence). CDR3 DNA: TGTGCCAGCAGTTACGGGCGGGGCTTAGTAGATACGCAGTATTTT. Its protein is CASSYGRGLVDTQYF.

The CDR3 reads CASSQPWEGANSPLHF. As DNA, the CDR3 is TGCGCCAGCAGCCAGCCCTGGGAGGGGGCCAATTCACCCCTCCACTTT. The V call is TRBV4-1, the J call TRBJ1-6; the match to TRBD1 covers 7 bases. CDR3 length: 16 amino acids. CDR1 MGHRA and CDR2 YSYEKL come from the germline V gene. The J segment lost 7 bases and the V segment lost 3 bases, leaving 9 bases of the junction unmatched.

Note on this clone: Other DNA sequences in the sample encode the same CDR3. The genes are TRBV11-2 and TRBJ2-2, with no clear D. Germline loops: CDR1 SGHAT, CDR2 FQNNGV. The CDR3 contains 11 residues. Trimming took 2 bases from V and 6 from J, leaving 1 base between them. This CDR3 is CASSLSGELFF. The CDR3 bases are TGTGCCAGCAGCTTATCCGGGGAGCTGTTTTTT. Combining the CDR3 with reference TRBV11-2 and TRBJ2-2 gives the whole variable domain EAGVAQSPRYKIIEKRQSVAFWCNPISGHATLYWYQQILGQGPKLLIQFQNNGVVDDSQLPKDRFSAERLKGVDSTLKIQPAKLEDSAVYLCASSLSGELFFGEGSRLTVL.

This clone was seen just once. The chain carries TRBV11-3 and TRBJ2-5, with TRBD1 identical over 9 bases. CDR3 size: 13 residues. CDR1 SGHNT and CDR2 YENEEA come from the germline V gene. V was pared by 1 base and J by 7 bases, with 1 base of the junction left unmatched. This chain's CDR3 is CASSLGQGGTQYF. The CDR3 region has the DNA TGTGCCAGCAGCTTAGGACAGGGGGGGACCCAGTACTTC.

About this clone: This same CDR3 is encoded by further DNA sequences in the sample. The V and J genes are TRBV27 and TRBJ1-3; 8 nucleotides align to TRBD1. Germline CDR1 and CDR2: MNHEY and SMNVEV (reference sequence). The CDR3 extends over 15 amino acids. The trim removed 6 bases at V and 0 bases at J, leaving 4 bases unmatched. The CDR3 region is CASSPDRGSGNTIYF. The CDR3 DNA follows: TGTGCCAGCAGCCCCGACAGGGGCTCTGGAAACACCATATATTTT.

The chain joins TRBV2 to TRBJ2-3; 10 bases fit TRBD1. The CDR3 extends over 15 amino acids. J lost 5 bases, V lost 4 bases, and 6 bases had no gene match. Germline CDR1 SNHLY, CDR2 FYNNEI. The CDR3 sequence: CASSGTGTGVDTQYF. In DNA, the CDR3 is TGTGCCAGCAGTGGTACCGGGACAGGGGTAGATACGCAGTATTTT.

The rearrangement joins TRBV18 to TRBJ1-1, with D perhaps TRBD1 (6 bases). The V gene's germline CDR1 is KGHSH and CDR2 LQKENI. This CDR3 comprises 15 residues. Deletions cut 1 base from V and 2 bases from J, with 11 bases between. The CDR3 bases are TGTGCCAGCTCACCACAAACCGGGGGCAACACTGAAGCTTTCTTT. This codes for CASSPQTGGNTEAFF.

The chain joins TRBV27 to TRBJ1-5, with 7 bases that match TRBD1. Germline CDR1 is MNHEY and CDR2 is SMNVEV (reference sequence). The CDR3 spans 15 residues. Trimming at V came to 5 bases and at J to 4 bases, leaving 8 bases not matched to a gene. The CDR3 is CASSESGTENQPQHF. The CDR3 region has the DNA TGTGCCAGCAGTGAATCCGGGACAGAGAATCAGCCCCAGCATTTT.